This T cell receptor beta chain stems from a study of shared clonotypes between healthy human individuals (dated by TCRdb to the early 2020s). In the study overall: The cohort comprised a couple of women and three men aged 18 to 49 years. For each donor, CD4 naive and CD4 memory were each given three plates, CD8 naive was given two plates, and CD8 memory was given one plate. The study deeply sequenced blood TCR repertoires of about five healthy adults to estimate repertoire size and the extent of clonotype sharing between individuals. To increase sequencing depth and limit assay-specific biases, different laboratories used diverse techniques to prepare libraries and sequence TCR repertoires. Each donor's leukapheresis produced roughly between roughly 0.85 and 9.5 billion PBMCs. The full study reports these points: Sampling was restricted to blood, and TCR repertoires in tissues likely differ from the TCR repertoires found in blood. The genetic and exposure-history diversity represented was limited by the small number of donors. Pairwise subsampling led to the expectation that sequencing depth would affect the degree of clonotype sharing among donors. Rarefaction of sorted-subset datasets indicated incomplete sequencing despite the large sequencing depth. Compared with non-shared clonotypes, clonotypes shared by all four sorted-subset donors had higher generation probabilities. Naive subsets generally had larger estimated clonotype richness than memory subsets did. Sharing across a few donors was observed for approximately 4.6% of naive CD4, 3% to 3.5% of naive CD8, 2% to 2.5% of memory CD4, and less than 0.45% of memory CD8 clonotypes.

This clone is a singleton in its sample. No antigen is known for it. Per-base quality was not reported, and no clone a single base away is much larger than it. For the CD8 naive samples, CD45RO-negative cells were positively selected for CCR7, yielding a CD45RA+CCR7+ population from which TemRA cells were excluded. The donors were healthy, HIV-negative adults with no recently reported acute infections or vaccinations. Every donor was a Caucasian adult residing in Nashville, Tennessee, USA. Blood was obtained by leukapheresis, after which PBMCs were separated by Ficoll-Histopaque density gradient centrifugation and cryopreserved in liquid nitrogen vapor phase. Analytical flow cytometry was used to check the purity and quantity of every magnetically sorted T cell population. From each sorted fraction, genomic DNA was isolated and quantified by UV absorbance on a Nanodrop 2000c. CDR1 and CDR2, per the germline V gene (reference sequence), are LNHDA and SQIVND. The junction shows trimming of 0 bases on V and 9 bases on J, plus 14 bases between the germline ends. There are 15 amino acids in the CDR3, from cysteine to phenylalanine inclusive. The retained sequence is limited to the CDR3, 45 bases, with the frame set at the first base.

Using the deep immunoSEQ assay, TCR CDR3 regions were amplified from genomic DNA by multiplex PCR. Extracted genomic DNA from each cell subset was spread evenly across all wells of several immunoSEQ 96-well plates, with each plate serving as a replicate. Each replicate PCR for sorted subsets received roughly 200 ng genomic DNA, equal to roughly 33,000 T cell genomes. Purified libraries were measured with a Qubit 3.0 fluorometer, size-checked on a Bioanalyzer 2100, and measured again with the KAPA Library Quantification kit. A separate single-read 150-cycle Illumina NextSeq 550 flow cell was used to sequence each immunoSEQ 96-well plate. The study's own analysis went as follows. Because the immunoSEQ output held only junctional sequences and lacked quality scores, the filtering could not match the filtering applied to full-length reads. Sequences were annotated with PyIR, a Python wrapper for IgBLAST v1.9, using IMGT germline references to assign V/J genes and CDR3. Reads were removed for weak V/J assignments (E-value above 1e-6), missing CDR3, stop codons, out-of-frame junctions, or ambiguous translated residues. A V3J clonotype was defined by an identical inferred V gene, J gene, and CDR3 amino acid sequence. The percentage overlap between two repertoires was calculated by dividing the number of shared unique clonotypes by the size of the smaller repertoire. RTK rarefaction, the Chao1 estimator, and Recon v2.1 estimates of unobserved clonotypes were used to assess repertoire richness. OLGA was used to compute generation probabilities for all TCRbeta clonotypes that the gDNA method yielded from a few donors. As stored in TCRdb, this immuneACCESS dataset retains in-frame rearrangements with V and J assigned. A fraction of the clones does not appear; measured against another copy, unresolved V genes explain less than half of the discrepancy, and the remainder lacks a known reason. V and J calls and clone size are as listed in that table; D and trimming were resolved from the DNA. The sample contains just over 2,000,000 clones, roughly 95% of them found a single time. The ten largest clones capture roughly 1.1% of the sample.

This receptor was identified in a man younger than 35 in good health. In this chain, TRBV19 is recombined with TRBJ2-2; perhaps TRBD2 is the D gene, with 6 bases matching. The sample taken for sequencing was naive CD8+ T cells sorted from blood. The cell subset or site label, as the study defines it: CD45RA+CCR7+. Here the CDR3 is given as CASSIDRGGERELFF. The nucleotides are TGTGCCAGTAGTATAGATCGGGGCGGGGAGCGGGAGCTGTTTTTT.